The entry that follows covers one TCR beta chain sequence. The antigen is undetermined. V lost 5 bases to trimming and J lost 5 bases; unmatched junction nucleotides: 8. CDR3 length: 17 residues. Germline V lookup: CDR1 SGHVS, CDR2 FQNEAQ. The data originate from a study of shared clonotypes between healthy human individuals. Study summary: Plates per donor: three CD4 naive, three CD4 memory, two CD8 naive, one CD8 memory.

Regarding the study as a whole: Non-shared clonotypes displayed generation probabilities falling below those of clonotypes present in all four donors. The study found roughly 5% of naive CD4 clonotypes shared across a few donors. Collection of samples was limited to blood; tissue repertoires likely differ.

Profiling relied on immunoSEQ multiplex PCR, and the TCRdb table lists in-frame clones only, not all of them. The table shows 1,400,000 or so clones, with 98% occurring only once. This rearrangement joins TRBV7-8 to TRBJ2-1; TRBD2 aligns across 14 bases. The specimen was naive CD4+ T cells sorted from blood. Stated subset: CD45RA+ positively selected. The receptor comes from a man aged 25-40 years in good health. CDR3 sequence reads: CASSPAPGLAGDNEQFF. As DNA, the CDR3 is TGTGCCAGCAGCCCCGCCCCGGGACTAGCGGGAGACAATGAGCAGTTCTTC.